These 29 T cell receptor beta chains were all obtained from the same sample, sequenced in a study of early T cells in non-severe SARS-CoV-2 infection. TCRdb called the 5' RACE reads again in MiXCR, with one record for every CDR3 protein. The data contain 50,000 or so distinct CDR3 sequences, about 13% of them seen just once; the ten biggest clones take up roughly a tenth. Sequencing was performed on whole blood. The receptors here all came from an adult who was a healthcare worker with PCR-confirmed SARS-CoV-2 infection or an uninfected control (not recorded which).

Ten or more counts support this clonotype. This CDR3 reads CSARDPGTKSSYNEQFF. In DNA, the CDR3 is TGCAGTGCTAGGGACCCCGGGACAAAAAGCTCCTACAATGAGCAGTTCTTC. The chain carries TRBV20-1 and TRBJ2-1; tentatively, D is TRBD1 (6 bases). This CDR3 has 17 residues. Trimming took 3 bases from V and 0 from J, leaving 18 bases between them. CDR1 and CDR2 from the germline V gene are DFQATT and SNEGSKA (reference sequence).

This clonotype came up a few times. This chain links TRBV3-1 with TRBJ2-7; 7 bases line up with TRBD1. The CDR3 consists of 17 residues. V dropped 5 bases and J dropped 3; count of bases not matched to a gene: 16. Germline assignment: CDR1 LGHDT and CDR2 YNNKEL (reference sequence). CDR3 sequence (DNA): TGTGCCAGCAGCGCTCTCTCCCGACAGGGTAGAAGCTACGAGCAGTACTTC. As protein: CASSALSRQGRSYEQYF.

The J gene is TRBJ2-7, the V gene TRBV11-2; D is possibly TRBD2 (6 bases). The germline gives CDR1 SGHAT, CDR2 FQNNGV. V lost 5 bases and J 2 bases, leaving 19 bases between the germline ends. CDR3 length equals 16 residues. The chain's CDR3 is CASSPIARRGPYEQYF. CDR3 DNA sequence: TGTGCCAGCAGCCCCATCGCCAGGCGGGGTCCCTACGAGCAGTACTTC. Filled out from reference TRBV11-2 and TRBJ2-7, the complete variable domain reads EAGVAQSPRYKIIEKRQSVAFWCNPISGHATLYWYQQILGQGPKLLIQFQNNGVVDDSQLPKDRFSAERLKGVDSTLKIQPAKLEDSAVYLCASSPIARRGPYEQYFGPGTRLTVT.

This clonotype appeared a few times. CDR3 bases: TGCAGTGCTAGGGGACTCCTCGGGGAGCAGTACTTC. Translation: CSARGLLGEQYF. The rearrangement links TRBV20-1 to TRBJ2-7; D is possibly TRBD2 (6 bases). V shed 3 bases and J shed 7 bases, with 13 bases lying between them. Germline CDR1 is DFQATT and CDR2 is SNEGSKA (reference sequence). The CDR3 has 12 amino acids.

This clonotype was counted between two and nine times. The gene calls are TRBV11-3 and TRBJ2-3, with unresolved D. Germline V gene lookup returns CDR1 SGHNT and CDR2 YENEEA. The CDR3 length is 12 residues. V shed 2 bases and J shed 4 bases, with 4 bases lying between them. In DNA, the CDR3 is TGTGCCAGCAGCTTATATCCAGATACGCAGTATTTT. Encoded protein: CASSLYPDTQYF.

In its sample, this clonotype was seen many times. This CDR3 reads CASSPGDRVTEAFF. In DNA, the CDR3 is TGTGCCAGCAGTCCAGGGGATCGGGTCACTGAAGCTTTCTTT. V gene TRBV6-6 combines with J gene TRBJ1-1; perhaps TRBD1 as D (6 bases). V lost 5 bases to trimming and J lost 4 bases, with 14 bases between them. Per the germline V gene, CDR1 is MNHNY and CDR2 is SVGAGI (reference sequence). The CDR3 covers 14 residues.

The chain has TRBV5-6 and TRBJ2-2, with D possibly being TRBD2 (6 bases). Germline V gives CDR1 SGHDT, CDR2 YYEEEE. V was shortened by 2 bases and J by 4 bases, with 9 bases between the two germline ends. CDR3 length: 14 residues. The CDR3 DNA reads as TGTGCCAGCAGCTTCCAGGGAGGCACCGGGGAGCTGTTTTTT. This gives the protein CASSFQGGTGELFF.

This clonotype was counted ten times or more. This chain joins TRBV27 and TRBJ1-6; 7 nucleotides line up with TRBD1. The junction had 5 bases not matched to a gene; V was cut back by 2 bases and J by 7 bases. Germline CDR1 MNHEY, CDR2 SMNVEV (reference sequence). The CDR3 is made up of 15 amino acids. In DNA, the CDR3 is TGTGCCAGCAGTTTAATGGGACAGTACAATTCACCCCTCCACTTT. Protein product: CASSLMGQYNSPLHF.

This clonotype is a singleton in its sample. The chain employs TRBV7-3 and TRBJ2-1; 9 bases map to TRBD2. V gave up 1 base and J gave up 8 bases; unmatched junction bases: 15. Per the germline V gene, CDR1 is SGHTA and CDR2 is FQGTGA. This CDR3 spans 18 amino acids. CDR3 region: CASSLMGAGGLWDYEQFF. Here the CDR3 DNA reads TGTGCCAGCAGCTTAATGGGAGCGGGGGGCCTCTGGGACTATGAGCAGTTCTTC. Looking up the rest from reference TRBV7-3 and TRBJ2-1 gives the full variable domain: GAGVSQTPSNKVTEKGKYVELRCDPISGHTALYWYRQSLGQGPEFLIYFQGTGAADDSGLPNDRFFAVRPEGSVSTLKIQRTERGDSAVYLCASSLMGAGGLWDYEQFFGPGTRLTVL.

This clonotype has ten or more counts. The chain links TRBV12-3 or TRBV12-4 to TRBJ1-5; the D gene is possibly TRBD1 (6 bases). The germline V and J ends were trimmed by 6 bases and 7 bases, with 16 bases remaining between them. This CDR3 comprises 14 residues. CDR3 nucleotide sequence: TGTGCCAGCAGCCGCGACAGGTCCCCCCAGCCCCAGCATTTT. Its protein product is CASSRDRSPQPQHF.

This clonotype was detected ten times or more. The V and J genes are TRBV3-1 and TRBJ1-6, with 7 bases identical to TRBD1. Germline CDR1 LGHDT, CDR2 YNNKEL (reference sequence). There are 17 residues in the CDR3. The V and J ends lost 5 bases and 10 bases, in that order; junction bases with no gene match: 17. CDR3 loop: CASSRRGTAITQSPLHF. The CDR3 DNA sequence: TGTGCCAGCAGCAGACGCGGGACAGCGATAACCCAATCACCCCTCCACTTT.

The chain couples TRBV6-2 or TRBV6-3 to TRBJ2-7; 8 bases match TRBD1. The germline CDR1 and CDR2 sequences are MNHEY and SVGEGT. This CDR3 contains 14 residues. Trimming took 6 bases from V and 3 from J; bases not matched to a gene: 7. Here the CDR3 reads CASRLTGALYEQYF. In DNA, the CDR3 is TGTGCCAGCAGGTTGACAGGGGCCCTCTACGAGCAGTACTTC.

This clonotype was seen a few times. The CDR3 DNA reads TGTGCCAGCAGTTACAAGGCAGAGAACACTGAAGCTTTCTTT. This encodes CASSYKAENTEAFF. This chain uses TRBV6-2 or TRBV6-3 with TRBJ1-1; D unclear. Germline V gene data show CDR1 as MNHEY and CDR2 as SVGEGT. Trimming took off 2 bases at V and 1 base at J, with 8 bases between the two ends. The CDR3 spans 14 residues.

This clonotype was detected only a few times. The rearrangement joins TRBV12-3 or TRBV12-4 to TRBJ2-1; TRBD2 matches at 12 bases. J gave up 6 bases and V 6 bases, and 6 bases lay outside the gene matches. The CDR3 is 15 residues long. The CDR3 DNA is TGTGCCAGCAGCCGAGGGACTAGCGGGTCCAATGAGCAGTTCTTC. Its translation: CASSRGTSGSNEQFF.

The genes are TRBV3-1 and TRBJ2-2; D unresolved. The CDR3 is made up of 15 amino acids. Germline V gene lookup returns CDR1 LGHDT and CDR2 YNNKEL (reference sequence). The ends were cut back, 1 base at V and 5 bases at J, with 11 bases in the middle. The CDR3 loop is CASSQGQAVTGELFF. The CDR3 DNA sequence: TGTGCCAGCAGCCAAGGGCAGGCGGTAACCGGGGAGCTGTTTTTT.

A note on this clonotype: The junction does not match germline at one end; this may be a read error. In nucleotides, the CDR3 is TGCAGCGTTTCGACCGGGGAGCTTTTTTTT. It specifies CSVSTGELFF. The chain couples TRBV29-1 to TRBJ2-2, with D maybe TRBD2 (5 bases). Germline values: CDR1 SQVTM, CDR2 ANQGSEA. The CDR3 sequence is 10 residues long.

This clonotype was recorded at least ten times. The chain is built from TRBV29-1 and TRBJ2-7; TRBD2 matches at 11 bases. The V and J ends lost 7 bases and 1 base, in that order; junction bases with no gene match: 9. Germline CDR1 reads SQVTM; CDR2 reads ANQGSEA. This CDR3 comprises 15 residues. The CDR3 DNA reads as TGCAGCGCCGAGGGTCTAGCGGGAGGTTCCTACGAGCAGTACTTC. Amino acids: CSAEGLAGGSYEQYF.

This clonotype was detected ten times or more. The chain uses TRBV28 and TRBJ1-1; 7 bases are a match to TRBD1. Germline V lookup: CDR1 MDHEN, CDR2 SYDVKM. The trim removed 6 bases at V and 2 bases at J, leaving 3 bases unmatched. This CDR3 comprises 13 residues. The CDR3 region is CASRDRLNTEAFF. DNA for the CDR3: TGTGCCAGCAGGGACAGGCTAAACACTGAAGCTTTCTTT.

In its sample, this clonotype was seen a few times. The CDR3 protein is CASSPWDGSHPEQFF. Here the CDR3 DNA reads TGTGCCAGCAGCCCGTGGGACGGGTCGCATCCTGAGCAGTTCTTC. V and J are TRBV28 and TRBJ2-1, with D perhaps assigned TRBD1 or TRBD2 (5 bases each). V lost 6 bases and J lost 9, with 21 bases in between. The germline V gene encodes CDR1 MDHEN and CDR2 SYDVKM. The CDR3 is made up of 15 amino acids.

This clonotype has just a few counts. The rearrangement links TRBV20-1 to TRBJ1-6; the D gene is possibly TRBD1 (6 bases). The germline V and J ends were trimmed by 0 bases and 3 bases, with 15 bases remaining between them. This CDR3 spans 17 amino acids. In germline, CDR1 is DFQATT, CDR2 SNEGSKA (reference sequence). DNA of the CDR3: TGCAGTGCTAGAGAGGTAGGGGGGAGGTTCTATAATTCACCCCTCCACTTT. Translated, it gives CSAREVGGRFYNSPLHF.

The V and J genes are TRBV28 and TRBJ2-6; D is ambiguous. The CDR3 consists of 15 residues. V lost 0 bases and J 2 bases, leaving 5 bases between the germline ends. Germline CDR1 and CDR2: MDHEN and SYDVKM. The CDR3 loop reads CASSLWDAGANVLTF. CDR3 DNA sequence: TGTGCCAGCAGTTTATGGGATGCTGGGGCCAACGTCCTGACTTTC.

This clonotype was seen a few times. The CDR3 loop is CASTPGTGGVGTQYF. As DNA, the CDR3 is TGTGCCAGCACCCCCGGGACAGGGGGCGTGGGTACGCAGTATTTT. The chain recombines TRBV7-6 with TRBJ2-3; 12 nucleotides match TRBD1. CDR3 length: 15 amino acids. Germline V gene lookup returns CDR1 SGHVS and CDR2 FNYEAQ. The junction had 10 bases not matched to a gene; V was cut back by 7 bases and J by 8 bases.

In the case of this clonotype: A single base separates this from a much larger clone, so it may be a read error. The CDR3 sequence: CSTNPPRGNQPQHF. CDR3 sequence (DNA): TGCAGTACTAATCCACCGAGGGGCAATCAGCCCCAGCATTTT. The chain carries TRBV20-1 and TRBJ1-5; D unclear. Germline assignment: CDR1 DFQATT and CDR2 SNEGSKA (reference sequence). Deletions cut 8 bases from V and 2 bases from J, with 16 bases between. The CDR3 contains 14 residues.

This clonotype turned up a few times. The rearrangement joins TRBV30 to TRBJ2-2, with D perhaps TRBD2 (6 bases). Looked up from germline, CDR1 is GTSNPN and CDR2 is SVGIG (reference sequence). CDR3 length: 10 residues. V was trimmed by 3 bases and J by 15 bases, leaving 11 bases between them. CDR3 protein: CAWREGRMFF. CDR3 coding DNA: TGTGCCTGGAGGGAGGGGAGGATGTTTTTT. Complete variable domain (other parts from reference TRBV30 and TRBJ2-2): SQTIHQWPATLVQPVGSPLSLECTVEGTSNPNLYWYRQAAGRGLQLLFYSVGIGQISSEVPQNLSASRPQDRQFILSSKKLLLSDSGFYLCAWREGRMFFGEGSRLTVL.

A word on this clonotype: With a much larger clone just one base away, this may be a read error. Since no conserved phenylalanine or tryptophan closes the CDR3, a read error is the likely cause. The DNA of the CDR3 is TGTGCCAGCTCGTACAACGGACAGGGGGCTGAGGCTTTCTAT. It encodes CASSYNGQGAEAFY. The chain is built from TRBV18 and TRBJ1-1, with TRBD1 identical over 11 bases. The CDR3 runs 14 residues. Germline CDR1 is KGHSH and CDR2 is LQKENI.

The gene calls are TRBV19 and TRBJ2-7; 7 nucleotides agree with TRBD1. V dropped 5 bases and J dropped 2; count of bases not matched to a gene: 6. Per germline, CDR1 LNHDA and CDR2 SQIVND (reference sequence). The length of the CDR3 is 14 residues. For the CDR3, the DNA is TGTGCCAGTAGTTTTACAGGGGTCGCCTACGAGCAGTACTTC. Protein product: CASSFTGVAYEQYF.

This clonotype has ten or more counts. The chain combines TRBV28 with TRBJ1-3; no clear D. Germline assignment: CDR1 MDHEN and CDR2 SYDVKM. The length of the CDR3 is 14 residues. V lost 2 bases and J 3 bases, leaving 8 bases between the germline ends. For the CDR3, the DNA is TGTGCCAGCAGTTTAGAGGGAAGTGGAAACACCATATATTTT. Translated, it gives CASSLEGSGNTIYF.

This chain links TRBV14 with TRBJ2-7; possible D gene TRBD1, 5 bases. V lost 4 bases to trimming and J lost 7 bases, with 17 bases between them. The CDR3 extends over 14 amino acids. In germline, CDR1 is SGHDN, CDR2 FVKESK. The CDR3 loop reads CASSPWGSPREQYF. CDR3 coding DNA: TGTGCCAGCAGCCCCTGGGGCAGTCCGAGGGAGCAGTACTTC.

The V call is TRBV7-3, the J call TRBJ2-3, with D perhaps matching TRBD2 (6 bases). Trimming pared 4 bases from V and 4 bases from J, leaving 15 bases between. Per germline, CDR1 SGHTA and CDR2 FQGTGA. This CDR3 has 15 residues. The CDR3 reads CASSSLGGGADTQYF. The CDR3 DNA reads TGTGCCAGCAGCTCCCTGGGGGGAGGAGCAGATACGCAGTATTTT.